These 18 T cell receptor beta chains originate from one sample sequenced in a study of cytomegalovirus exposure and HLA in healthy donors. Primers: 60 Vbeta forward and 13 Jbeta reverse. Sequencing used immunoSEQ multiplex PCR; TCRdb keeps in-frame clones, though not all of them. The sample consists of 90,000 to 150,000 clones, 75% to 80% of them appearing once. Sequencing used PBMCs. These receptors all come from a woman aged 25-40 years in good health and CMV-seropositive.

V usage is TRBV9 and J usage is TRBJ1-6; no definite D call. Between the trimmed V and J ends, which lost 0 bases and 3 bases, there was a span of 7 bases. The CDR3 totals 15 residues. Germline V gives CDR1 SGDLS, CDR2 YYNGEE. The CDR3 DNA reads as TGTGCCAGCAGCGTAGCTGAACACTATAATTCACCCCTCCACTTT. Its protein is CASSVAEHYNSPLHF.

The chain joins TRBV5-4 to TRBJ2-5, with D possibly matching TRBD1 (6 bases). CDR3 length: 15 residues. Between the trimmed V and J ends, which lost 3 bases and 1 base, there was a span of 13 bases. Germline V CDR1 and CDR2: SGHNT, YYREEE (reference sequence). The CDR3 coding sequence is TGTGCCAGCAGCTCGAAACAGGGTTTCCAAGAGACCCAGTACTTC. As protein: CASSSKQGFQETQYF.

This chain's CDR3 is CASSQLPGTLYGYTF. DNA for the CDR3: TGCGCCAGCAGTCAACTTCCCGGGACACTCTATGGCTACACCTTC. V and J are TRBV23-1 and TRBJ1-2; the D gene is possibly TRBD1 (6 bases). TRBV23-1 is an open reading frame whose function is uncertain. Trimming took 2 bases from V and 4 from J, leaving 14 bases between them. This CDR3 contains 15 residues.

V gene TRBV28 combines with J gene TRBJ1-2; D possibly corresponds to TRBD1 (5 bases). The germline CDR1 and CDR2 sequences are MDHEN and SYDVKM. This CDR3 has 17 residues. The V end lost 5 bases, the J end lost 3 bases, and 22 bases lay between the germline ends. The CDR3 region has the DNA TGTGCCAGCAGTAATCCGACGCTAGGGGCTAATCACTATGGCTACACCTTC. Its protein product is CASSNPTLGANHYGYTF.

This chain joins TRBV7-2 and TRBJ2-3, with D uncertain. V was trimmed by 0 bases and J by 2 bases, leaving 15 bases between them. In germline, CDR1 is SGHTA, CDR2 FQGNSA. The CDR3 runs to 17 residues. CDR3 bases: TGTGCCAGCAGCTTAGCGCGTGTTAGCACACCCACAGATACGCAGTATTTT. It codes for CASSLARVSTPTDTQYF.

V usage is TRBV6-1 and J usage is TRBJ2-5, with 8 bases fitting TRBD2. Looked up from germline, CDR1 is MNHNS and CDR2 is SASEGT. The junction had 2 bases not matched to a gene; V was cut back by 1 base and J by 4 bases. CDR3 size: 14 residues. The CDR3 spells CASSEGSGGETQYF. CDR3 sequence (DNA): TGTGCCAGCAGTGAAGGGAGCGGGGGAGAGACCCAGTACTTC.

The chain uses TRBV6-1 and TRBJ1-4; the D gene is possibly TRBD1 (6 bases). Germline CDR1 MNHNS, CDR2 SASEGT. Trimming shortened V by 5 bases and J by 8 bases, and 12 bases separated the two germline ends. CDR3 length: 13 residues. CDR3 in amino acids: CASSWTQGEKLFF. DNA of the CDR3: TGTGCCAGCAGTTGGACTCAGGGGGAAAAACTGTTTTTT.

This clone appeared a single time. V gene TRBV7-8 combines with J gene TRBJ2-7, with D possibly being TRBD2 (6 bases). From germline, CDR1 is SGHVS and CDR2 FQNEAQ. The CDR3 is 16 amino acids. The V gene lost 1 base and the J gene lost 3 bases, with 16 bases spanning the gap. The CDR3 DNA follows: TGTGCCAGCAGCTTAGGATACACGGGGGTGGGCTACGAGCAGTACTTC. This sequence encodes CASSLGYTGVGYEQYF. The full variable domain, its missing parts supplied by reference TRBV7-8 and TRBJ2-7, is GAGVSQSPRYKVAKRGQDVALRCDPISGHVSLFWYQQALGQGPEFLTYFQNEAQLDKSGLPSDRFFAERPEGSVSTLKIQRTQQEDSAVYLCASSLGYTGVGYEQYFGPGTRLTVT.

The chain is built from TRBV11-2 and TRBJ1-6; TRBD1 matches 7 bases. CDR1 SGHAT and CDR2 FQNNGV come from the germline V gene. This CDR3 has 13 amino acids. Unmatched junction bases numbered 6, after V lost 8 bases and J lost 8 bases. This chain's CDR3 is CASQGDFDSPLHF. The CDR3, as DNA: TGTGCCAGCCAGGGGGATTTTGATTCACCCCTCCACTTT.

This clone has more than one count but fewer than ten. The chain carries TRBV28 and TRBJ1-2; D is possibly TRBD1 (6 bases). V lost 8 bases to trimming and J lost 5 bases, with 18 bases between them. The germline gives CDR1 MDHEN, CDR2 SYDVKM. This CDR3 spans 14 amino acids. The CDR3 here is CASSGARAYYGYTF. For the CDR3, the DNA is TGTGCCAGCTCAGGGGCGCGGGCCTATTATGGCTACACCTTC.

The rearrangement joins TRBV9 to TRBJ2-1, with 13 bases that match TRBD2. The trim removed 3 bases at V and 2 bases at J, leaving 8 bases unmatched. The germline V gene has CDR1 SGDLS and CDR2 YYNGEE. This CDR3 comprises 18 residues. The CDR3 sequence: CASSAGLAGVIAYNEQFF. In nucleotides, the CDR3 is TGTGCCAGCAGCGCAGGACTAGCGGGGGTTATCGCCTACAATGAGCAGTTCTTC. Full variable domain (remainder filled in from reference TRBV9 and TRBJ2-1): DSGVTQTPKHLITATGQRVTLRCSPRSGDLSVYWYQQSLDQGLQFLIQYYNGEERAKGNILERFSAQQFPDLHSELNLSSLELGDSALYFCASSAGLAGVIAYNEQFFGPGTRLTVL.

The chain links TRBV9 to TRBJ2-5; D is ambiguous. With 3 bases removed from V and 1 base from J, the gap between germline ends came to 4 bases. The CDR3 covers 12 residues. The germline gives CDR1 SGDLS, CDR2 YYNGEE. The CDR3 DNA reads as TGTGCCAGCAGCGCCATCCAAGAGACCCAGTACTTC. Translated: CASSAIQETQYF.

This rearrangement joins TRBV21-1 to TRBJ1-5; TRBD1 is the table's D call, not checked against the DNA. TRBV21-1 is reported as a pseudogene. This CDR3 is built from 17 residues. The DNA for the CDR3 is TGTGCCAGCAGCCCATCTCCCGACAGGTATAGCAATCAGCCCCAGCATTTT. Its translation is CASSPSPDRYSNQPQHF.

This clone appeared a few times. This rearrangement joins TRBV18 to TRBJ2-2, with 8 nucleotides matching TRBD2. The CDR3 covers 15 residues. Germline V gene data show CDR1 as KGHSH and CDR2 as LQKENI. Trimming cost V 6 bases and J 6 bases; bases outside gene matches: 9. CDR3 sequence (DNA): TGTGCCAGCTCGGCCGGGACTAGAGCCCCCGGGGAGCTGTTTTTT. It yields the protein CASSAGTRAPGELFF.

The chain has TRBV5-6 and TRBJ1-5, with D maybe TRBD1 (5 bases). The V gene's germline CDR1 is SGHDT and CDR2 YYEEEE. Trimming removed 2 bases from V and 4 bases from J, with 10 bases in between. CDR3 size: 14 residues. This chain's CDR3 is CASSLLGLNQPQHF. CDR3 DNA sequence: TGTGCCAGCAGCTTACTGGGGCTTAATCAGCCCCAGCATTTT. The whole variable domain, filled in from reference TRBV5-6 and TRBJ1-5, reads DAGVTQSPTHLIKTRGQQVTLRCSPKSGHDTVSWYQQALGQGPQFIFQYYEEEERQRGNFPDRFSGHQFPNYSSELNVNALLLGDSALYLCASSLLGLNQPQHFGDGTRLSIL.

Worth noting for this clone: The same CDR3 can be traced to other DNA sequences in this sample. V gene TRBV6-5 combines with J gene TRBJ1-5; D ambiguous. CDR1 and CDR2 from the germline V gene are MNHEY and SVGAGI. V was clipped by 0 bases and J by 6 bases, with 6 bases between them. The CDR3 is 13 residues long. CDR3 DNA sequence: TGTGCCAGCAGTTACTCCTTTAGTCAGCCCCAGCATTTT. Its protein product is CASSYSFSQPQHF.

The chain combines TRBV6-5 with TRBJ2-4; D might be TRBD1 (6 bases). CDR3 length: 14 amino acids. Trimming took off 5 bases at V and 2 bases at J, with 10 bases between the two ends. Germline assignment: CDR1 MNHEY and CDR2 SVGAGI. The CDR3 reads CASSQQGTKNIQYF. For the CDR3, the DNA is TGTGCCAGCAGTCAACAGGGAACCAAAAACATTCAGTACTTC.

The CDR3 loop reads CSATGSGYTF. The DNA for the CDR3 is TGCAGTGCTACAGGGTCTGGCTACACCTTC. V gene TRBV20-1 combines with J gene TRBJ1-2, with D possibly TRBD1 on 5 matching bases. Trimming took off 4 bases at V and 7 bases at J, with 7 bases between the two ends. CDR1 and CDR2 (germline): DFQATT, SNEGSKA (reference sequence). The CDR3 covers 10 residues.